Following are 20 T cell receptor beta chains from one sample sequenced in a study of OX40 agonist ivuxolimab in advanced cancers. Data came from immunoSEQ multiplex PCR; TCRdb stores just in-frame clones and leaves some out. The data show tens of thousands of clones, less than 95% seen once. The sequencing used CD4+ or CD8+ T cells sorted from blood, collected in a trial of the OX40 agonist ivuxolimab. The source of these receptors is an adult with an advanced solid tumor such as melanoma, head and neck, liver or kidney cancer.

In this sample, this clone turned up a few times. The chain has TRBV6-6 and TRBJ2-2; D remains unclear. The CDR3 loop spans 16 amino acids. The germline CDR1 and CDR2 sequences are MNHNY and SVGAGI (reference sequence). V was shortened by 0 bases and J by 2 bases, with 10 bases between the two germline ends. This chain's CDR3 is CASSYSMVVNTGELFF. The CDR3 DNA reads TGTGCCAGCAGTTACTCGATGGTGGTTAACACCGGGGAGCTGTTTTTT.

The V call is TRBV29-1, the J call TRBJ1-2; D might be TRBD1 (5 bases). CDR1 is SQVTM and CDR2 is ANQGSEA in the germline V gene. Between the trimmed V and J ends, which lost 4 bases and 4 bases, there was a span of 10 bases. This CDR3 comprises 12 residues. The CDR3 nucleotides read TGCAGCGTTGCGGTGGGACCCTATGGCTACACCTTC. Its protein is CSVAVGPYGYTF.

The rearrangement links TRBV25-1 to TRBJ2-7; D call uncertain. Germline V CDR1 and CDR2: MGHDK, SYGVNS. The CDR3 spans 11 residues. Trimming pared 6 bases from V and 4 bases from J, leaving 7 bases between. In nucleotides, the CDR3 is TGTGCCAGCAGCGAGTTTTACGAGCAGTACTTC. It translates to CASSEFYEQYF.

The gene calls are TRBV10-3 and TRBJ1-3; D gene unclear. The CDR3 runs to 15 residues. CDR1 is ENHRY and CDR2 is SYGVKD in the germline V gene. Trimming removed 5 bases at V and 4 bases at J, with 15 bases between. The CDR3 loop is CAISPVLSSGNTIYF. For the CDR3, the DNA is TGTGCCATCAGTCCGGTTCTAAGCTCGGGAAACACCATATATTTT.

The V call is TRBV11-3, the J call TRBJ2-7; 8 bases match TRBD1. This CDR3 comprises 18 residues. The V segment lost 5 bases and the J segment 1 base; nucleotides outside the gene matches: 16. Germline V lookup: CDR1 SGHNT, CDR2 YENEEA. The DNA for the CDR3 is TGTGCCAGCAGCACAACAGGAAACAGGGGGTCCCCGTCCTACGAGCAGTACTTC. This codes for CASSTTGNRGSPSYEQYF.

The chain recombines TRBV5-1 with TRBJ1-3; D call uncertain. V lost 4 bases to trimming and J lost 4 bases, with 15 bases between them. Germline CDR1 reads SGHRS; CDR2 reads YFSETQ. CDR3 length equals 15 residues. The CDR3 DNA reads TGCGCCAGCAGCCGCGCCGAAAGCTTGGGAAACACCATATATTTT. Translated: CASSRAESLGNTIYF.

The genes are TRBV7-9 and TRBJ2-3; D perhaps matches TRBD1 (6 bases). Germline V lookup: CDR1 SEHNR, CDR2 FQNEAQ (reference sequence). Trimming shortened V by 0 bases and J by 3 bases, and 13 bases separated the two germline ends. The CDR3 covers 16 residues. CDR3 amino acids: CASSLAPDRSTDTQYF. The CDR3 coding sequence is TGTGCCAGCAGCTTAGCGCCGGACAGATCTACAGATACGCAGTATTTT.

The CDR3 spells CASRAGLNTEAFF. The CDR3 nucleotides read TGTGCCAGCAGGGCAGGGCTGAACACTGAAGCTTTCTTT. The chain is built from TRBV2 and TRBJ1-1; maybe TRBD1 (5 bases). The V gene lost 6 bases and the J gene lost 0 bases, with 8 bases spanning the gap. The CDR3 has 13 residues. CDR1 and CDR2 from the germline V gene are SNHLY and FYNNEI.

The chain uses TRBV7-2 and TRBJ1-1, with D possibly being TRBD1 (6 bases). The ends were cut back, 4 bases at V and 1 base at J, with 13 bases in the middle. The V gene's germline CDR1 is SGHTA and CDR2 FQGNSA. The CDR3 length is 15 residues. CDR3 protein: CASSWSGQPNTEAFF. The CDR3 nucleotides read TGTGCCAGCAGCTGGTCCGGACAGCCGAACACTGAAGCTTTCTTT. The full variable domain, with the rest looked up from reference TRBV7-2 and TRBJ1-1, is GAGVSQSPSNKVTEKGKDVELRCDPISGHTALYWYRQSLGQGLEFLIYFQGNSAPDKSGLPSDRFSAERTGGSVSTLTIQRTQQEDSAVYLCASSWSGQPNTEAFFGQGTRLTVV.

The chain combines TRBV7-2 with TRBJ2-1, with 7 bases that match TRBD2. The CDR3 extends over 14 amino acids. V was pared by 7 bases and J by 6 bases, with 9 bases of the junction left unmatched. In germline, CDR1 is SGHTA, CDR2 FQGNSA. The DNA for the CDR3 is TGTGCCAGCATCGGGAGGCTAGCAAGCAATGAGCAGTTCTTC. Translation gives CASIGRLASNEQFF.

CDR3 residues: CASSLGGTGVYEQYF. In DNA, the CDR3 is TGTGCCAGCAGCTTGGGAGGGACAGGGGTCTACGAGCAGTACTTC. The V and J genes are TRBV5-8 and TRBJ2-7; 10 positions match TRBD1. Germline CDR1 reads SGHTS; CDR2 reads YDEGEE. Trimming at V came to 0 bases and at J to 3 bases, leaving 3 bases not matched to a gene. The CDR3 is 15 residues long.

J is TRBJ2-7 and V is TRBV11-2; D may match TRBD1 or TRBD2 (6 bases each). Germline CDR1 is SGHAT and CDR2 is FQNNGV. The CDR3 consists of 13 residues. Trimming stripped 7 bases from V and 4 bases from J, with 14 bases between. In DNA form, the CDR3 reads TGTGCCAGCACCCGCCTAGGGGGGTACGAGCAGTACTTC. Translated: CASTRLGGYEQYF.

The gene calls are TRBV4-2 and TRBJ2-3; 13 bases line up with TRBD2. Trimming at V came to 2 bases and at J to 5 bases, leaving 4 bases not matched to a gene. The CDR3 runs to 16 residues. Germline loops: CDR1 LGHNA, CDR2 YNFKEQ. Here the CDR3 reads CASSQTGLAGRDTQYF. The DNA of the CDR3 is TGTGCCAGCAGCCAAACGGGACTAGCGGGGAGAGATACGCAGTATTTT.

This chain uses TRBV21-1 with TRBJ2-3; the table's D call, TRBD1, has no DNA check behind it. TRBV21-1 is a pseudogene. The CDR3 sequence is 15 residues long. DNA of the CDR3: TGTGCCAGCAGCGCTCACAGGGAACGCACAGATACGCAGTATTTT. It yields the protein CASSAHRERTDTQYF.

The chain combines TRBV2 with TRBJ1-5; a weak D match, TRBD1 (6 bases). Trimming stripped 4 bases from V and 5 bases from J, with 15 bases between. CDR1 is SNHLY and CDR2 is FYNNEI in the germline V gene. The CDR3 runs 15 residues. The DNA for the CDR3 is TGTGCCAGCAGTGGACCGCGGGGGGCCGATCAGCCCCAGCATTTT. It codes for CASSGPRGADQPQHF.

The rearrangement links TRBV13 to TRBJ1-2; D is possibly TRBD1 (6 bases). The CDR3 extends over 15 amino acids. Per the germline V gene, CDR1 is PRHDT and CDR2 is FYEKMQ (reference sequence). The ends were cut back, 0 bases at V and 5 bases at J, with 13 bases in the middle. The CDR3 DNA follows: TGTGCCAGCAGCTTAGGCCAGGGGCGGGTTTATGGCTACACCTTC. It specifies CASSLGQGRVYGYTF.

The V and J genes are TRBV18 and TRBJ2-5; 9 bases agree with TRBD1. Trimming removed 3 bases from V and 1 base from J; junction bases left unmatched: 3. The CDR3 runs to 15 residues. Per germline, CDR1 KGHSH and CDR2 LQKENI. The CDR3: CASSPPGQGQETQYF. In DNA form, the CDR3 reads TGTGCCAGCTCACCCCCGGGACAGGGCCAAGAGACCCAGTACTTC.

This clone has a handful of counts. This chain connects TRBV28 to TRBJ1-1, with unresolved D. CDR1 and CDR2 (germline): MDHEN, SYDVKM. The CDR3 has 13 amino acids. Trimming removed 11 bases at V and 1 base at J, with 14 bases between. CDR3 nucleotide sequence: TGTGCCTCCTGTGGGCACCAGAACACTGAAGCTTTCTTT. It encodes CASCGHQNTEAFF.

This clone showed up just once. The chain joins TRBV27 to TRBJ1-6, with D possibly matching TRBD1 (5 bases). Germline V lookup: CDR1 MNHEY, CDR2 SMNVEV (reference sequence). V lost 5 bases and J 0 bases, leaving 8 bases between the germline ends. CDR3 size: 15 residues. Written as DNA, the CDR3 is TGTGCCAGCAGTACAGGTCTCTCCTATAATTCACCCCTCCACTTT. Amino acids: CASSTGLSYNSPLHF.

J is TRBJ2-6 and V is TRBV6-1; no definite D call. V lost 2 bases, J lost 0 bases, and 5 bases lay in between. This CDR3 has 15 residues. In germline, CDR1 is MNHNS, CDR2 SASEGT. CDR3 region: CASSERTSGANVLTF. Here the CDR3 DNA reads TGTGCCAGCAGTGAAAGGACCTCTGGGGCCAACGTCCTGACTTTC.